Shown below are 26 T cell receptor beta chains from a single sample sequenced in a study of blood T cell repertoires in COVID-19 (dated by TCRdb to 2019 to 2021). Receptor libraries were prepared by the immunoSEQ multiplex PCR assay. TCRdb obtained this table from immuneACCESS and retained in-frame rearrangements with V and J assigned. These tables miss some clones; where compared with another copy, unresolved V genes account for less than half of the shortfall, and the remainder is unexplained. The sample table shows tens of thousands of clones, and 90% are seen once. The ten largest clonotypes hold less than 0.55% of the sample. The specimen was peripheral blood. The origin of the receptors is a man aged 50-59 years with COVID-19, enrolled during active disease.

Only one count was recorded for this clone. CDR3 bases: TGTGCCACAGGGGGGAATGAGCAGTTCTTC. Residues: CATGGNEQFF. The chain has TRBV19 and TRBJ2-1; a weak D match, TRBD1 (7 bases). This CDR3 comprises 10 residues. Trimming took off 10 bases at V and 7 bases at J, with 8 bases between the two ends. CDR1 and CDR2 from the germline V gene are LNHDA and SQIVND (reference sequence).

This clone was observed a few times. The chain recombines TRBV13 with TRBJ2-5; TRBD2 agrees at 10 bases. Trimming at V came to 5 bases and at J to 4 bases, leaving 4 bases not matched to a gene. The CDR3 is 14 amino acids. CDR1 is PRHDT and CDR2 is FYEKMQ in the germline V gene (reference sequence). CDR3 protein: CASSTRLAGETQYF. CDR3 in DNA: TGTGCCAGCAGCACACGACTAGCGGGAGAGACCCAGTACTTC. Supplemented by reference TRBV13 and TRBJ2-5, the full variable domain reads AAGVIQSPRHLIKEKRETATLKCYPIPRHDTVYWYQQGPGQDPQFLISFYEKMQSDKGSIPDRFSAQQFSDYHSELNMSSLELGDSALYFCASSTRLAGETQYFGPGTRLLVL.

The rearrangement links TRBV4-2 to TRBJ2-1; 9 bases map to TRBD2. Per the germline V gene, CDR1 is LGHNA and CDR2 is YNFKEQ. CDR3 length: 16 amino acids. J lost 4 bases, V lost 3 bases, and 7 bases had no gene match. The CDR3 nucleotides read TGTGCCAGCAGCCACCCCACTAGCGGGTTTTACAATGAGCAGTTCTTC. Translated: CASSHPTSGFYNEQFF.

The CDR3 spells CASSSRTGSYEQYF. CDR3 bases: TGTGCCAGCAGCTCCCGGACAGGGTCCTACGAGCAGTACTTC. This chain connects TRBV7-2 to TRBJ2-7; 8 bases are a match to TRBD1. The CDR3 sequence is 14 residues long. Germline CDR1 and CDR2: SGHTA and FQGNSA. The J segment lost 1 base and the V segment lost 4 bases, leaving 3 bases of the junction unmatched.

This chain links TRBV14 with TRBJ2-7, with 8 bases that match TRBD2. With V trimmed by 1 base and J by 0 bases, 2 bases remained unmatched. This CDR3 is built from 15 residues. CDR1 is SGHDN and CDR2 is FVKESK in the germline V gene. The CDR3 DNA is TGTGCCAGCAGCCAAGGGACTAGCCGCTCCTACGAGCAGTACTTC. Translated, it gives CASSQGTSRSYEQYF.

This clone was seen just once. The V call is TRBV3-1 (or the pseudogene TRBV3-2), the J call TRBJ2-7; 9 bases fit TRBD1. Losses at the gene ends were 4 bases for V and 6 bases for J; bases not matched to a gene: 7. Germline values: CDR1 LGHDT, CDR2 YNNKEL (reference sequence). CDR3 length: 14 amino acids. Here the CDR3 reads CASSRSGTGLEQYF. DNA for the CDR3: TGTGCCAGCAGCCGCTCAGGGACAGGGCTCGAGCAGTACTTC.

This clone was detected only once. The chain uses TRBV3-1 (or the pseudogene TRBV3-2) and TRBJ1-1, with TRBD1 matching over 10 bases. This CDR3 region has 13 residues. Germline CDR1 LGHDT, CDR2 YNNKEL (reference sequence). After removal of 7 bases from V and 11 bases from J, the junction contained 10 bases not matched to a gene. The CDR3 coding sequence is TGTGCCAGCACCTCCTCCGGGACAGGGGTGGCTTTCTTT. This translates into CASTSSGTGVAFF.

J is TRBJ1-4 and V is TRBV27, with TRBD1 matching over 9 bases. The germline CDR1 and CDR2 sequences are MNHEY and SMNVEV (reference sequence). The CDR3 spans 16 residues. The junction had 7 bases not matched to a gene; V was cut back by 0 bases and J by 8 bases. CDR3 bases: TGTGCCAGCAGTTTATCTTCCGGGACAGGGTTGGAAAAACTGTTTTTT. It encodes CASSLSSGTGLEKLFF.

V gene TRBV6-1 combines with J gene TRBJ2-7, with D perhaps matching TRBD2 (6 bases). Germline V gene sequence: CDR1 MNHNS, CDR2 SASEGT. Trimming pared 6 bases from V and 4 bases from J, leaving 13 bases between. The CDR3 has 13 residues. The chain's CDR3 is CASRELAAYEQYF. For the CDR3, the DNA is TGTGCCAGCAGAGAACTAGCAGCTTACGAGCAGTACTTC.

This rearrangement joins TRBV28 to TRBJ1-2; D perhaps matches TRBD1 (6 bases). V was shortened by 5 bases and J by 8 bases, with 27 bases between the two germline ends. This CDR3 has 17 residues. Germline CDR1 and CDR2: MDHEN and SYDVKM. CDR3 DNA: TGTGCCAGCAGTACAACTACCGGGACACCTCAAACAGAAGGCTACACCTTC. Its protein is CASSTTTGTPQTEGYTF.

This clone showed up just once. CDR3 DNA sequence: TGTGCCAGCAGTTTGCCTAGTGCCGGGGAGCTGTTTTTT. This encodes CASSLPSAGELFF. The genes are TRBV28 and TRBJ2-2; no clear D. Germline V gene lookup returns CDR1 MDHEN and CDR2 SYDVKM. V gave up 3 bases and J gave up 6 bases, with 8 bases separating them. The CDR3 is made up of 13 amino acids.

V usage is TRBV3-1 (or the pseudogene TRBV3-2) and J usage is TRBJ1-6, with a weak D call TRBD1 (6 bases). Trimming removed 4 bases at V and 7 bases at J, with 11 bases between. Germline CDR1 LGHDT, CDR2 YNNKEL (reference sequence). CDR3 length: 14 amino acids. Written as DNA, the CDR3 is TGTGCCAGCAGCCTCAAGGGGGACAATTCACCCCTCCACTTT. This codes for CASSLKGDNSPLHF.

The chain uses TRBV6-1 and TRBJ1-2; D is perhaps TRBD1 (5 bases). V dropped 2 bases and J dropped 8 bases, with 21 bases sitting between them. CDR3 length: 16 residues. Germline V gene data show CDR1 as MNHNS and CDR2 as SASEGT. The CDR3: CASSEHQRGWVGGYTF. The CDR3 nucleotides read TGTGCCAGCAGTGAACACCAAAGGGGCTGGGTAGGAGGCTACACCTTC.

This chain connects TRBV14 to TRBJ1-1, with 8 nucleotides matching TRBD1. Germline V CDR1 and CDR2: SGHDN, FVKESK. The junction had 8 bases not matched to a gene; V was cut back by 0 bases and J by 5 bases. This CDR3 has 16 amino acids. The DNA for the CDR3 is TGTGCCAGCAGCCAAGAGGCAGGGGGCGCAGGGACTGAAGCTTTCTTT. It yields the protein CASSQEAGGAGTEAFF.

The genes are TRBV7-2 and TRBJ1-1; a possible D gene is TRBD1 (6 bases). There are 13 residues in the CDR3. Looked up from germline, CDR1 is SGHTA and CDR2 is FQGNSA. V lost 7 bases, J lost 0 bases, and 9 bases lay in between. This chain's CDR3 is CASTGQMNTEAFF. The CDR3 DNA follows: TGTGCCAGCACTGGACAGATGAACACTGAAGCTTTCTTT.

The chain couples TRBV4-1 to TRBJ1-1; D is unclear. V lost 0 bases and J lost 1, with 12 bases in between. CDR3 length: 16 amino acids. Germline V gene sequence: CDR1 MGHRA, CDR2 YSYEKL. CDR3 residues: CASSQDGGRSNTEAFF. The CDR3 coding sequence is TGCGCCAGCAGCCAAGATGGTGGCAGGTCGAACACTGAAGCTTTCTTT.

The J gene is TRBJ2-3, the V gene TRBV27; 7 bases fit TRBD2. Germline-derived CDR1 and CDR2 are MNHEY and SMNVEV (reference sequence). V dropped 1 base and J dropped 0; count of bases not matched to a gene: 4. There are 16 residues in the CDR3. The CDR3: CASSLYSGLSTDTQYF. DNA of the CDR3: TGTGCCAGCAGTTTATATAGCGGGCTGAGCACAGATACGCAGTATTTT.

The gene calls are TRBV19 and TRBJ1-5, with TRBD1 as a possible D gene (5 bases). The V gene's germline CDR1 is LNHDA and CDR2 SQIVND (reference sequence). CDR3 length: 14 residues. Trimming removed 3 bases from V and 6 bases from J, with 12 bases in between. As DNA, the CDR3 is TGTGCCAGTAGTATGGGACTAGCGGGTCAGCCCCAGCATTTT. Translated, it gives CASSMGLAGQPQHF.

CDR3 bases: TGTGCCAGCAGCTTAACACCCGACAGGGGAGGTTCCCTGAACACTGAAGCTTTCTTT. Translated: CASSLTPDRGGSLNTEAFF. The chain joins TRBV7-3 to TRBJ1-1; 8 nucleotides agree with TRBD1. Germline lookup yields CDR1 SGHTA and CDR2 FQGTGA. J was trimmed by 0 bases and V by 0 bases; bases with no gene match: 12. The CDR3 consists of 19 residues.

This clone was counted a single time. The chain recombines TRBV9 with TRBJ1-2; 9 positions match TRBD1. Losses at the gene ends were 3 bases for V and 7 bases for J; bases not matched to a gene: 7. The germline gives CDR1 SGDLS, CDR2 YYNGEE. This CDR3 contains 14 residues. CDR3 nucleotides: TGTGCCAGCAGCGGTCGGGACAGGGCGCGTGGCTACACCTTC. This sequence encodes CASSGRDRARGYTF.

Here the CDR3 DNA reads TGTGCCAGCAGCTTAGGCAGGGGACCCTACGAGCAGTACTTC. It encodes CASSLGRGPYEQYF. This chain joins TRBV5-5 and TRBJ2-7; tentative D call: TRBD1 (6 bases). The CDR3 contains 14 residues. Germline CDR1 and CDR2: SGHKS and YYEKEE (reference sequence). V was trimmed by 2 bases and J by 2 bases, leaving 11 bases between them.

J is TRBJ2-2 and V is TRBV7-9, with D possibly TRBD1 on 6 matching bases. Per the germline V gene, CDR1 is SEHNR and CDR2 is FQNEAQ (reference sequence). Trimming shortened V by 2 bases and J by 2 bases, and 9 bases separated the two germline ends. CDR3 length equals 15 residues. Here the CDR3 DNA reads TGTGCCAGCAGCTTATCAGGGGCCAACACCGGGGAGCTGTTTTTT. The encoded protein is CASSLSGANTGELFF.

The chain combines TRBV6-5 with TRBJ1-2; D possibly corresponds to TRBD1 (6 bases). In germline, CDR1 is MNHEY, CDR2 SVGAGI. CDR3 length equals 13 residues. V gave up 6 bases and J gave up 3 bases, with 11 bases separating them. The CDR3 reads CASRADSDYGYTF. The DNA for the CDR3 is TGTGCCAGCAGGGCGGACAGTGACTATGGCTACACCTTC.

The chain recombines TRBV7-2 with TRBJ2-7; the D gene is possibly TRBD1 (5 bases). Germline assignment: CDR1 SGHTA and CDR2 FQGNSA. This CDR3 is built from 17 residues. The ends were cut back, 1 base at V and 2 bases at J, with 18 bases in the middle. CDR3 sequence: CASSLGFLNRNAYEQYF. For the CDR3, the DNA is TGTGCCAGCAGCTTAGGATTTCTTAACAGGAACGCCTACGAGCAGTACTTC.

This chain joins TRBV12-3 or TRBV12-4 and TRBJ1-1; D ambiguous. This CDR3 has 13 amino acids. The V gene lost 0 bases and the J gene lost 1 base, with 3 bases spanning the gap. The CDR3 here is CASSLAQNTEAFF. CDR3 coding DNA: TGTGCCAGCAGTTTAGCACAGAACACTGAAGCTTTCTTT.

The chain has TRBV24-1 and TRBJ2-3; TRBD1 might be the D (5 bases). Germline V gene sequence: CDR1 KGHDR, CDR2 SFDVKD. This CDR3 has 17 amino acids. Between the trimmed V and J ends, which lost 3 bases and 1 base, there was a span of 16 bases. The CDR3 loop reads CATSDPRQTQGTDTQYF. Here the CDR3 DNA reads TGTGCCACCAGTGATCCTAGACAGACACAAGGCACAGATACGCAGTATTTT.